These T cell receptor beta chains were read from a single sample in a study of blood T cell repertoires in COVID-19. Sequencing was performed with immunoSEQ multiplex PCR; in TCRdb, only in-frame clones are kept and a portion is missing. The sample shows about 170,000 clones, 70% to 85% of them seen only once. The material sequenced was peripheral blood. These receptor sequences come from a woman of 80 years or more with acute or convalescent COVID-19. The CDR3 runs from the conserved cysteine through the conserved F or W. D genes are given only for firm matches. For some rows the clone size is stated as once, few or many, or as a class when expanded; others skip it.

j_call clone_size d_call v_call cdr3_nt cdr3_aa
TRBJ2-5 NA NA TRBV9 TGTGCCAGCAGCGGGTCCTACTTCCAAGAGACCCAGTACTTC CASSGSYFQETQYF
TRBJ1-1 NA TRBD1 TRBV6-5 TGTGCCAGCGACCGGGACAGGGTGATTGAAGCTTTCTTT CASDRDRVIEAFF
TRBJ2-5 NA TRBD2 TRBV6-6 TGTGCCAGCAGTCCCCGGGTAGCGGGAGGCATAGGGGGGGAGACCCAGTACTTC CASSPRVAGGIGGETQYF
TRBJ1-2 few TRBD1 TRBV10-3 TGTGCCATCAGGGCTGACAGGGGGCTGTTGGGCTACACCTTC CAIRADRGLLGYTF
TRBJ2-4 NA TRBD1 TRBV6-5 TGTGCCAGCAGTTACGGCAGGGGGAACATTCAGTACTTC CASSYGRGNIQYF
TRBJ1-4 NA NA TRBV7-9 TGTGCCAGCAGCTGGCCAGCCCTATCGGGGGAAAAACTGTTTTTT CASSWPALSGEKLFF
TRBJ1-2 NA NA TRBV7-9 TGTGCCAGCAGCTTAGGGGCAGGGGCTACCGACTATGGCTACACCTTC CASSLGAGATDYGYTF
TRBJ1-5 NA NA TRBV29-1 TGCAGCGCAGGACAGCCTAATCAGCCCCAGCATTTT CSAGQPNQPQHF
TRBJ2-2 NA TRBD1 TRBV5-6 TGTGCCAGCAGCGGACGGACAGGGGGGAGCACCGGGGAGCTGTTTTTT CASSGRTGGSTGELFF
TRBJ2-5 few NA TRBV5-5 TGTGCCAGCAGCCTACCAAACCAAGAGACCCAGTACTTC CASSLPNQETQYF
TRBJ2-7 NA TRBD1 TRBV9 TGTGCCAGCAGCGTAGCAGCAGGGGGTTACGAGCAGTACTTC CASSVAAGGYEQYF
TRBJ1-6 NA TRBD1 TRBV30 TGTGCCTGGAGGCGGACAGGGGAGGGAAAATCACCCCTCCACTTT CAWRRTGEGKSPLHF
TRBJ1-2 NA TRBD1 TRBV19 TGTGCCAGTCGGACCCAGGGGGCTGTTAACTATGGCTACACCTTC CASRTQGAVNYGYTF
TRBJ2-1 NA TRBD2 TRBV3-1/TRBV3-2 TGTGCCAGCAGCCAAGATCCGTGGGTAGCGGGGGGCTCCTACAATGAGCAGTTCTTC CASSQDPWVAGGSYNEQFF
TRBJ2-3 once TRBD1 TRBV10-3 TGTGCCATCAGTGAACCCTTTGGACAGGGTAAACAGGGAGATACGCAGTATTTT CAISEPFGQGKQGDTQYF
TRBJ1-3 few NA TRBV5-1 TGCGCCAGCAGCTTGGGCGGGGGTGCCCACTCTGGAAACACCATATATTTT CASSLGGGAHSGNTIYF
TRBJ2-5 NA NA TRBV5-1 TGCGCCAGCAGCCTAGAAGAGACCCAGTACTTC CASSLEETQYF
TRBJ2-1 NA NA TRBV6-2/TRBV6-3 TGTGCCAGCAGTTACCTGGACCCCCCCCGGGGTGAGCAGTTCTTC CASSYLDPPRGEQFF
TRBJ2-7 NA TRBD2 TRBV3-1/TRBV3-2 TGTGCCAGCAGCCAAGATCTACTAGCGGACTACGAGCAGTACTTC CASSQDLLADYEQYF
TRBJ2-3 once TRBD1 TRBV5-4 TGTGCCAGCAGGGTACCGGGACAGGGGGCAAATACGCAGTATTTT CASRVPGQGANTQYF
TRBJ2-2 NA NA TRBV4-2 TGTGCCAGCAGGGACTGGACCGGGGAGCTGTTTTTT CASRDWTGELFF
TRBJ2-1 NA TRBD2 TRBV3-1/TRBV3-2 TGTGCCAGCAGCCCCGGGACTAGTAGTGCGTTCTTC CASSPGTSSAFF
TRBJ1-2 NA TRBD1 TRBV27 TGTGCCAGCAGTTCACCACACGGACAGGGGAACTATGGCTACACCTTC CASSSPHGQGNYGYTF
TRBJ1-1 many TRBD1 TRBV3-1/TRBV3-2 TGTGCCAGCAGCCAAGACCGGGACAGTGAAGCTTTCTTT CASSQDRDSEAFF
TRBJ1-4 NA NA TRBV19 TGTGCCAGTAGTATAACGGGTTTCGACAAACTGTTTTTT CASSITGFDKLFF
TRBJ1-1 few NA TRBV6-5 TGTGCCAGCAGTTGGAGCGGGCCCACTGAAGCTTTCTTT CASSWSGPTEAFF
TRBJ2-2 NA TRBD2 TRBV29-1 TGCAGCGGGGGGAGGGAGAACACCGGGGAGCTGTTTTTT CSGGRENTGELFF